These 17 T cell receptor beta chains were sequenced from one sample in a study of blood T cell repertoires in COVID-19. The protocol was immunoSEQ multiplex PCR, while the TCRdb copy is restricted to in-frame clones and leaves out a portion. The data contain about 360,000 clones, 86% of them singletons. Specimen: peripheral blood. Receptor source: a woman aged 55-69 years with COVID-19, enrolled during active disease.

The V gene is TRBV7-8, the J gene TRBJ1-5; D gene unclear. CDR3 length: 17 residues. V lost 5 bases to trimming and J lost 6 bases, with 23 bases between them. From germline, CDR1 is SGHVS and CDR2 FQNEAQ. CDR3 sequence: CASSPRVVGSTSQPQHF. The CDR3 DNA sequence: TGTGCCAGCAGCCCCCGGGTTGTGGGGAGTACGAGTCAGCCCCAGCATTTT.

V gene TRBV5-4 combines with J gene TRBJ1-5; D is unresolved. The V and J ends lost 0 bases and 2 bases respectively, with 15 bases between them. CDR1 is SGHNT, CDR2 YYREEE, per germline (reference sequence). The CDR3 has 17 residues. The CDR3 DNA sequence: TGTGCCAGCAGCTTGGGACTCAAGGAGGTTGGCAATCAGCCCCAGCATTTT. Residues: CASSLGLKEVGNQPQHF. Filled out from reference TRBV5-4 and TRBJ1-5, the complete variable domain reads ETGVTQSPTHLIKTRGQQVTLRCSSQSGHNTVSWYQQALGQGPQFIFQYYREEENGRGNFPPRFSGLQFPNYSSELNVNALELDDSALYLCASSLGLKEVGNQPQHFGDGTRLSIL.

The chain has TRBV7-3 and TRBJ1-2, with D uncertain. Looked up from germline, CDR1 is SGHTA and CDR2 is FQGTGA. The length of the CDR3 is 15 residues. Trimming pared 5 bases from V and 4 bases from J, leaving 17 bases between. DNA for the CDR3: TGTGCCAGCAGCCCCACCGGGTCCCCTAGCTATGGCTACACCTTC. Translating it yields CASSPTGSPSYGYTF.

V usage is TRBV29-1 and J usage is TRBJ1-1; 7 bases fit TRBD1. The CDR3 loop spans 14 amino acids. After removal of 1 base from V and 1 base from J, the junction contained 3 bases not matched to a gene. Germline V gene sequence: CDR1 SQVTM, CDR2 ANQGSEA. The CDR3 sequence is CSVEGDRTNTEAFF. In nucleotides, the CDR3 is TGCAGCGTTGAAGGGGACAGAACGAACACTGAAGCTTTCTTT.

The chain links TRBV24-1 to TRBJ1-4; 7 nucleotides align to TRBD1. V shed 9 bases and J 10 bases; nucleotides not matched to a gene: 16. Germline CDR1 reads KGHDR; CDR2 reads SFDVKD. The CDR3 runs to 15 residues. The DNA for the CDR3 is TGTGCCACCGGAATACACGACAGGGCAGTTGGAAAACTGTTTTTT. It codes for CATGIHDRAVGKLFF.

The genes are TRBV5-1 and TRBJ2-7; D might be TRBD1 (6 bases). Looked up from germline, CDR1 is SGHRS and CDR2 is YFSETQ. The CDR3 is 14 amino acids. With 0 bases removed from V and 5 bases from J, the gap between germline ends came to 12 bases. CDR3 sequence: CASSLESRGDEQYF. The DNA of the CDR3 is TGCGCCAGCAGCTTGGAATCCAGGGGAGACGAGCAGTACTTC. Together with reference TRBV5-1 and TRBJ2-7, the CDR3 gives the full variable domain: KAGVTQTPRYLIKTRGQQVTLSCSPISGHRSVSWYQQTPGQGLQFLFEYFSETQRNKGNFPGRFSGRQFSNSRSEMNVSTLELGDSALYLCASSLESRGDEQYFGPGTRLTVT.

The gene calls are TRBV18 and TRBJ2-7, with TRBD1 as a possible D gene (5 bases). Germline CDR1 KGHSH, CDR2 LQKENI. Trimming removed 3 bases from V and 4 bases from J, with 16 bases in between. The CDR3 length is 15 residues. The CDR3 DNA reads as TGTGCCAGCTCACCCAGACAGAACCTAAGGTACGAGCAGTACTTC. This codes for CASSPRQNLRYEQYF.

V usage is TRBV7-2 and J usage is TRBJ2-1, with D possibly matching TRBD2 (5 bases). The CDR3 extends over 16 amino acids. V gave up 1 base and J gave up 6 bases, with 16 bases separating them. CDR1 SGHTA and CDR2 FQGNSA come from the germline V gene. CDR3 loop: CASSLVFTGWGNEQFF. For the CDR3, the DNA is TGTGCCAGCAGCTTAGTGTTCACGGGGTGGGGCAATGAGCAGTTCTTC.

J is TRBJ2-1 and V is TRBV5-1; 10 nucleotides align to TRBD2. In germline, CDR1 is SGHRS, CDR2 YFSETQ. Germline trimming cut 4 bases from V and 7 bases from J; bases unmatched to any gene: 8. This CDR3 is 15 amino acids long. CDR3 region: CASSRYSGGSNEQFF. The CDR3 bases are TGCGCCAGCAGCCGGTATAGCGGGGGGTCGAATGAGCAGTTCTTC.

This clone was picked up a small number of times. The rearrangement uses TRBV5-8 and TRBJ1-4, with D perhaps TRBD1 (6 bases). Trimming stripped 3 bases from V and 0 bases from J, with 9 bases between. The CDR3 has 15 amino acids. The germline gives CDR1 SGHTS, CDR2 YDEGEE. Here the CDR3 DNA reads TGTGCCAGCAGCTCGGGACAATCAACTAATGAAAAACTGTTTTTT. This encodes CASSSGQSTNEKLFF.

The CDR3 bases are TGTGCCTCAGGGGGAGAAATAAACTATGGCTACACCTTC. Protein sequence: CASGGEINYGYTF. The J gene is TRBJ1-2, the V gene TRBV5-4, with 7 bases that match TRBD1. Germline-derived CDR1 and CDR2 are SGHNT and YYREEE (reference sequence). CDR3 length equals 13 residues. V shed 10 bases, J shed 2 bases, and the junction held 8 bases outside the gene matches.

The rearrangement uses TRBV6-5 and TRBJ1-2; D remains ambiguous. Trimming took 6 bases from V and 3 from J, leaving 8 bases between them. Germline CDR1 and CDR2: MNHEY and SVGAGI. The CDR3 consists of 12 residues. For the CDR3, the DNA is TGTGCCAGCAGCCAAGCCTACTATGGCTACACCTTC. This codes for CASSQAYYGYTF.

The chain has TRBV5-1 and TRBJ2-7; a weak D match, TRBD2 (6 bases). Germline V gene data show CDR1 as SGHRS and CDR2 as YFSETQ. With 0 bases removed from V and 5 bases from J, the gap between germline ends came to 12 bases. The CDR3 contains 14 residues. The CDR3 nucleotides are TGCGCCAGCAGCTTGGGTGCGGGGCTCGACGAGCAGTACTTC. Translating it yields CASSLGAGLDEQYF.

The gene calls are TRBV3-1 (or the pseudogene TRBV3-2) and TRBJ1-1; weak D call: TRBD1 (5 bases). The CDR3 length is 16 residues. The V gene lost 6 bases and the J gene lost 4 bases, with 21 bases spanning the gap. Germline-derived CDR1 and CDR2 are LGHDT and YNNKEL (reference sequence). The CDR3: CASRNSAGGTGTEAFF. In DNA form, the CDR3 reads TGTGCCAGCAGAAATTCCGCTGGGGGGACTGGCACTGAAGCTTTCTTT.

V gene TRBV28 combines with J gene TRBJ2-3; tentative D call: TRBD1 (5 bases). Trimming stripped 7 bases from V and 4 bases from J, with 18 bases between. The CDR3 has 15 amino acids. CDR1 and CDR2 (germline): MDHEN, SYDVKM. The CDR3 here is CASNPASRVSDTQYF. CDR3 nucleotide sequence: TGTGCCAGCAACCCGGCGTCCAGGGTCTCAGATACGCAGTATTTT.

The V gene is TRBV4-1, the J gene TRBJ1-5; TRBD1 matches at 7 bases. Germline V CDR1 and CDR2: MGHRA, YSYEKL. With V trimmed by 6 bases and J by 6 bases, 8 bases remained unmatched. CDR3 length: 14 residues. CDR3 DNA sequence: TGCGCCAGCAGTGGGACAGTAGCAAGTCAGCCCCAGCATTTT. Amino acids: CASSGTVASQPQHF.

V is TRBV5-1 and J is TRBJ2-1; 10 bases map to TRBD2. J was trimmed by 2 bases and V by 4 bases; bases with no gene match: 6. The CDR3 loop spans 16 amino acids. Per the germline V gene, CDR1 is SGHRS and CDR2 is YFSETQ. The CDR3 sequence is CASSPGTSAAYNEQFF. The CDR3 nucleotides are TGCGCCAGCAGCCCAGGGACTAGCGCCGCCTACAATGAGCAGTTCTTC.